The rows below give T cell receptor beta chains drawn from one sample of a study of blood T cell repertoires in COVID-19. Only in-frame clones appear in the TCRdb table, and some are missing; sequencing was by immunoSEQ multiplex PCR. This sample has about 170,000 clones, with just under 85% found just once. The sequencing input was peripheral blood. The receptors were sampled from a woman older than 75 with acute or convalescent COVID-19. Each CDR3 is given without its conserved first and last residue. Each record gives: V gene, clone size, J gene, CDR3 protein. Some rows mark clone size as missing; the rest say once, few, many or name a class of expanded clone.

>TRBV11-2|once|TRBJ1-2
ASGAGPNYGYT
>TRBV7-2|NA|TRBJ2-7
ASSSGLGYYEQY
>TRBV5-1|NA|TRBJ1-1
ASSLAGKSTEAF
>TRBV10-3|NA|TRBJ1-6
AISKTGEAVNSPLH
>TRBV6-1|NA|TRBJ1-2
ASSEGSGGAYYGYT
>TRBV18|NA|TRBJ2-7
ASSRDRGYEQY
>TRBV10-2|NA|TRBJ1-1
ASSESVREAF
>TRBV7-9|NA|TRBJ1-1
ASSLGDRGSNTEAF
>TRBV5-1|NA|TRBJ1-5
ASSLTGSNQPQH
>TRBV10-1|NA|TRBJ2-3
ASSDAAGTDTQY
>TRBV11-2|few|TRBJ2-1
ASSLENRFYNEQF